A single T cell receptor beta chain is shown here with its context. Its cognate antigen is unknown. The entry originates in a study of shared clonotypes between healthy human individuals. Overall study findings and caveats: Naive CD4 clonotypes overlapped across a handful of donors at roughly 5%.

This CDR3 spans 16 amino acids. CDR1 and CDR2 (germline): KGHSH, LQKENI. V was clipped by 2 bases and J by 7 bases, with 17 bases between them. Profiling relied on immunoSEQ multiplex PCR, and the TCRdb table lists in-frame clones only, not all of them. This repertoire shows about 610,000 clones, more than 95% found once; its top ten account for 0.045% to 0.07%. Donors were healthy HIV-negative adults without recent acute infections or vaccinations. Sequenced sample: naive CD4+ T cells sorted from blood. As to subset: CD45RA+ positively selected. The receptor's source is a woman in her twenties or thirties in good health. V and J are TRBV18 and TRBJ1-4, with a possible D match to TRBD1 (5 bases). The CDR3 DNA follows: TGTGCCAGCTCACCAACTGCTGGGCAGGGCAGTGAAAAACTGTTTTTT. Its protein product is CASSPTAGQGSEKLFF.